A selection of T cell receptor beta chains follows, all from one sample in a study of cytomegalovirus exposure and HLA in healthy donors. Clones were sequenced by immunoSEQ multiplex PCR, and TCRdb holds only the in-frame ones, with some missing. Of 300,000 to 450,000 clones in the sample, more than 80% were seen once. The sample comprised PBMCs. These receptors originate from a woman in her late teens or twenties in good health and CMV-seronegative. Each CDR3 is given with its conserved first and last residue. Fields, in order: D gene, J gene, clone size, V gene, CDR3 length, CDR3 DNA, CDR3 protein. The D gene is left open where the match is weak. A row's size may be missing; if present it is once, few, many or a size class.

d_gene: TRBD2; j_gene: TRBJ2-3; abundance: NA; v_gene: TRBV19; len: 17; CDR3nt: TGTGCCAGTAGCCGGACGGGACTAGCGGGGGTTACAGATACGCAGTATTTT; CDR3aa: CASSRTGLAGVTDTQYF
d_gene: TRBD2; j_gene: TRBJ2-1; abundance: NA; v_gene: TRBV11-2; len: 16; CDR3nt: TGTGCCAGCAGCTTAGACGGGCGGGGGGGCCCGAGTGAGCAGTTCTTC; CDR3aa: CASSLDGRGGPSEQFF
d_gene: TRBD1; j_gene: TRBJ2-1; abundance: NA; v_gene: TRBV7-9; len: 12; CDR3nt: TGTGCCAGCAGCCCTGACAGGGTTGAGCAGTTCTTC; CDR3aa: CASSPDRVEQFF
d_gene: NA; j_gene: TRBJ2-3; abundance: NA; v_gene: TRBV5-6; len: 14; CDR3nt: TGTGCCAGCAGCTTGGCCGGGTACCCAGATACGCAGTATTTT; CDR3aa: CASSLAGYPDTQYF
d_gene: TRBD1; j_gene: TRBJ2-3; abundance: NA; v_gene: TRBV6-1; len: 12; CDR3nt: TGTGCCAGCTCTACAGGGGGAGATACGCAGTATTTT; CDR3aa: CASSTGGDTQYF
d_gene: TRBD2; j_gene: TRBJ2-7; abundance: NA; v_gene: TRBV27; len: 18; CDR3nt: TGTGCCAGCAGTGACCGGTCGGGGACTAGCTATCGGTACTACGAGCAGTACTTC; CDR3aa: CASSDRSGTSYRYYEQYF
d_gene: TRBD1; j_gene: TRBJ1-5; abundance: NA; v_gene: TRBV19; len: 15; CDR3nt: TGTGCCAGTACCCCGGGACAGGTTCGGAATCAGCCCCAGCATTTT; CDR3aa: CASTPGQVRNQPQHF
d_gene: TRBD1; j_gene: TRBJ2-5; abundance: once; v_gene: TRBV4-1; len: 15; CDR3nt: TGCGCCAGCAGCCAAGCAACAGGGGGACGCGAGACCCAGTACTTC; CDR3aa: CASSQATGGRETQYF
d_gene: TRBD1; j_gene: TRBJ2-5; abundance: once; v_gene: TRBV29-1; len: 16; CDR3nt: TGCAGCGTTGAAGATGGGCGACAGGGGAACAAGGAGACCCAGTACTTC; CDR3aa: CSVEDGRQGNKETQYF
d_gene: NA; j_gene: TRBJ1-5; abundance: NA; v_gene: TRBV11-2; len: 12; CDR3nt: TGTGCCAGCAGCCCCCCGAATCAGCCCCAGCATTTT; CDR3aa: CASSPPNQPQHF
d_gene: TRBD2; j_gene: TRBJ2-7; abundance: NA; v_gene: TRBV10-3; len: 16; CDR3nt: TGTGCCATCAAGGCGGGAGGTCCGCAGTCGGTCTACGAGCAGTACTTC; CDR3aa: CAIKAGGPQSVYEQYF
d_gene: NA; j_gene: TRBJ2-3; abundance: NA; v_gene: TRBV14; len: 15; CDR3nt: TGTGCCAGCAGCCAAGAACGAGTTAGCACAGATACGCAGTATTTT; CDR3aa: CASSQERVSTDTQYF
d_gene: NA; j_gene: TRBJ1-1; abundance: NA; v_gene: TRBV6-1; len: 13; CDR3nt: TGTGCCACGAGTTTCACCCCGAACACTGAAGCTTTCTTT; CDR3aa: CATSFTPNTEAFF
d_gene: TRBD2; j_gene: TRBJ2-7; abundance: NA; v_gene: TRBV27; len: 14; CDR3nt: TGTGCCAGCTCCCTTAGCGGGACCTCCTACGAGCAGTACTTC; CDR3aa: CASSLSGTSYEQYF
d_gene: NA; j_gene: TRBJ2-2; abundance: few; v_gene: TRBV9; len: 16; CDR3nt: TGTGCCAGCAGCGTAACAGGGCTCGTGAACACCGGGGAGCTGTTTTTT; CDR3aa: CASSVTGLVNTGELFF
d_gene: NA; j_gene: TRBJ2-2; abundance: NA; v_gene: TRBV7-8; len: 16; CDR3nt: TGTGCCAGCAGCCACAGACGGCGGGGTAGCACCGGGGAGCTGTTTTTT; CDR3aa: CASSHRRRGSTGELFF
d_gene: TRBD2; j_gene: TRBJ2-7; abundance: NA; v_gene: TRBV6-5; len: 13; CDR3nt: TGTGCCAGCAGTTACCTAGCGGGATACGAGCAGTACTTC; CDR3aa: CASSYLAGYEQYF
d_gene: TRBD2; j_gene: TRBJ2-5; abundance: NA; v_gene: TRBV19; len: 16; CDR3nt: TGTGCCAGTAGTATAGGACTAGCGGGGGGTAGTGAGACCCAGTACTTC; CDR3aa: CASSIGLAGGSETQYF
d_gene: NA; j_gene: TRBJ2-3; abundance: once; v_gene: TRBV2; len: 13; CDR3nt: TGTGCCAGCAGGCGGGGCCTCGAAGATACGCAGTATTTT; CDR3aa: CASRRGLEDTQYF
d_gene: NA; j_gene: TRBJ1-2; abundance: few; v_gene: TRBV14; len: 14; CDR3nt: TGTGCCAGCAGCCAAGATTTGCGCCCTTATGGCTACACCTTC; CDR3aa: CASSQDLRPYGYTF
d_gene: TRBD2; j_gene: TRBJ2-3; abundance: NA; v_gene: TRBV27; len: 18; CDR3nt: TGTGCCAGCCTCCCTCGGGGACTAGCGGGGAGAAATGCAGATACGCAGTATTTT; CDR3aa: CASLPRGLAGRNADTQYF
d_gene: NA; j_gene: TRBJ2-1; abundance: NA; v_gene: TRBV5-4; len: 17; CDR3nt: TGTGCCAGCAGCACTCGGTTTGCGGGATTGGGCTACAATGAGCAGTTCTTC; CDR3aa: CASSTRFAGLGYNEQFF
d_gene: NA; j_gene: TRBJ2-7; abundance: NA; v_gene: TRBV27; len: 11; CDR3nt: TGTGCCAGCGGGAGCTCCTACGAGCAGTACTTC; CDR3aa: CASGSSYEQYF
d_gene: TRBD1; j_gene: TRBJ1-2; abundance: once; v_gene: TRBV25-1; len: 14; CDR3nt: TGTGCCAGCAGTGACGGGACAGCTAACTATGGCTACACCTTC; CDR3aa: CASSDGTANYGYTF
d_gene: NA; j_gene: TRBJ1-1; abundance: NA; v_gene: TRBV6-1; len: 14; CDR3nt: TGTGCCAGCAGTGACTCGGGGGGCCACACTGAAGCTTTCTTT; CDR3aa: CASSDSGGHTEAFF
d_gene: NA; j_gene: TRBJ2-3; abundance: NA; v_gene: TRBV6-1; len: 16; CDR3nt: TGTGCCAGCAGTGAAAAGTTAGCCATGGGTCCAGATACGCAGTATTTT; CDR3aa: CASSEKLAMGPDTQYF
d_gene: TRBD2; j_gene: TRBJ2-7; abundance: NA; v_gene: TRBV7-8; len: 15; CDR3nt: TGTGCCAGCAGCCCCTGGACTAGCGGGGACTACGAGCAGTACTTC; CDR3aa: CASSPWTSGDYEQYF
d_gene: NA; j_gene: TRBJ2-7; abundance: NA; v_gene: TRBV5-5; len: 10; CDR3nt: TGTGCCAGCAGCCGAGACGAGCAGTACTTC; CDR3aa: CASSRDEQYF
d_gene: NA; j_gene: TRBJ1-5; abundance: NA; v_gene: TRBV4-1; len: 20; CDR3nt: TGCGCCAGCAGCCAAGAGACCCTAGACGCCAGGGCTTATAGCAATCAGCCCCAGCATTTT; CDR3aa: CASSQETLDARAYSNQPQHF
d_gene: NA; j_gene: TRBJ2-7; abundance: NA; v_gene: TRBV7-9; len: 14; CDR3nt: TGTGCCAGCAGCCCGGAGGACGGGTTGGGGGAGCAGTACTTC; CDR3aa: CASSPEDGLGEQYF
d_gene: TRBD2; j_gene: TRBJ2-3; abundance: once; v_gene: TRBV6-5; len: 15; CDR3nt: TGTGCCAGCAGTTTTAGCGGGGGGGCGAGAGATACGCAGTATTTT; CDR3aa: CASSFSGGARDTQYF
d_gene: NA; j_gene: TRBJ2-2; abundance: NA; v_gene: TRBV30; len: 16; CDR3nt: TGTGCCTGGAGTGTACTTTGGGGCACACACACCGGGGAGCTGTTTTTT; CDR3aa: CAWSVLWGTHTGELFF
d_gene: TRBD2; j_gene: TRBJ2-7; abundance: once; v_gene: TRBV28; len: 17; CDR3nt: TGTGCCAGCAGTTCCCCCCCCGGCGGCGGGAGCTCCTACGAGCAGTACTTC; CDR3aa: CASSSPPGGGSSYEQYF
d_gene: NA; j_gene: TRBJ1-6; abundance: NA; v_gene: TRBV2; len: 11; CDR3nt: TGTGCCAGCAGTGTATTATCACCCCTCCACTTT; CDR3aa: CASSVLSPLHF
d_gene: NA; j_gene: TRBJ2-7; abundance: NA; v_gene: TRBV7-2; len: 12; CDR3nt: TGTGCCAGCAGCCTAAATCGGTACGAGCAGTACTTC; CDR3aa: CASSLNRYEQYF
d_gene: TRBD2; j_gene: TRBJ2-3; abundance: NA; v_gene: TRBV28; len: 17; CDR3nt: TGTGCCAGCAGCCCCCGGAGCGGGGGTTCTAGCACAGATACGCAGTATTTT; CDR3aa: CASSPRSGGSSTDTQYF
d_gene: NA; j_gene: TRBJ2-2; abundance: NA; v_gene: TRBV11-2; len: 15; CDR3nt: TGTGCCAGCAGCCACGGTCGGGCGAACACCGGGGAGCTGTTTTTT; CDR3aa: CASSHGRANTGELFF
d_gene: NA; j_gene: TRBJ1-2; abundance: NA; v_gene: TRBV4-1; len: 13; CDR3nt: TGCGCCAGCAGCCAAGAGCAGGGGAGCGGCTACACCTTC; CDR3aa: CASSQEQGSGYTF
d_gene: TRBD1; j_gene: TRBJ1-5; abundance: NA; v_gene: TRBV6-1; len: 15; CDR3nt: TGTGCCAGCAGGGGGACAGGGGTATTCAATCAGCCCCAGCATTTT; CDR3aa: CASRGTGVFNQPQHF
d_gene: NA; j_gene: TRBJ1-1; abundance: NA; v_gene: TRBV11-2; len: 15; CDR3nt: TGTGCCAGCAGCTTATTGGACATCATGAACACTGAAGCTTTCTTT; CDR3aa: CASSLLDIMNTEAFF
d_gene: TRBD1; j_gene: TRBJ2-7; abundance: NA; v_gene: TRBV28; len: 14; CDR3nt: TGTGCCAGCAGTTTAACGACAGGGTTTTACGAGCAGTACTTC; CDR3aa: CASSLTTGFYEQYF
d_gene: TRBD1; j_gene: TRBJ1-1; abundance: NA; v_gene: TRBV15; len: 16; CDR3nt: TGTGCCACCAGCAGAGCGCAGGGGGCAGGAAGCACTGAAGCTTTCTTT; CDR3aa: CATSRAQGAGSTEAFF
d_gene: TRBD2; j_gene: TRBJ2-5; abundance: NA; v_gene: TRBV28; len: 14; CDR3nt: TGTGCCAGCAGAGCGGGACCAAGTCAAGAGACCCAGTACTTC; CDR3aa: CASRAGPSQETQYF
d_gene: NA; j_gene: TRBJ1-2; abundance: NA; v_gene: TRBV11-2; len: 15; CDR3nt: TGTGCCAGCAGCTTAGAAGTGGGGCTTGGCTATGGCTACACCTTC; CDR3aa: CASSLEVGLGYGYTF
d_gene: TRBD1; j_gene: TRBJ1-6; abundance: few; v_gene: TRBV19; len: 14; CDR3nt: TGTGCCAGTAGTATAGGACAGGGGAATTCACCCCTCCACTTT; CDR3aa: CASSIGQGNSPLHF
d_gene: TRBD2; j_gene: TRBJ2-1; abundance: NA; v_gene: TRBV27; len: 15; CDR3nt: TGTGCCAGCAGACCTAGCGGGAGTTTCGACAATGAGCAGTTCTTC; CDR3aa: CASRPSGSFDNEQFF
d_gene: TRBD1; j_gene: TRBJ1-5; abundance: NA; v_gene: TRBV2; len: 16; CDR3nt: TGTGCCAGCAGCCGGGGACAGGGCCCCTACAATCAGCCCCAGCATTTT; CDR3aa: CASSRGQGPYNQPQHF
d_gene: NA; j_gene: TRBJ2-3; abundance: NA; v_gene: TRBV2; len: 14; CDR3nt: TGTGCCAGCAGCGACACCCGTAGCACAGATACGCAGTATTTT; CDR3aa: CASSDTRSTDTQYF
d_gene: NA; j_gene: TRBJ2-7; abundance: NA; v_gene: TRBV7-9; len: 15; CDR3nt: TGTGCCAGCAGCTTCCCGACATCCTTCCCCTACGAGCAGTACTTC; CDR3aa: CASSFPTSFPYEQYF
d_gene: TRBD2; j_gene: TRBJ2-7; abundance: NA; v_gene: TRBV7-6; len: 15; CDR3nt: TGTGCCAGCAGCGAGACGGGACTAGCGGGAGACGAGCAGTACTTC; CDR3aa: CASSETGLAGDEQYF
d_gene: NA; j_gene: TRBJ1-4; abundance: NA; v_gene: TRBV4-2; len: 14; CDR3nt: TGTGCCAGCAGCCAAGAGGGACAACCTGAAAAACTGTTTTTT; CDR3aa: CASSQEGQPEKLFF
d_gene: NA; j_gene: TRBJ1-5; abundance: few; v_gene: TRBV28; len: 15; CDR3nt: TGTGCCAGCAGTTTCGGCTTTATCGGGAATCAGCCCCAGCATTTT; CDR3aa: CASSFGFIGNQPQHF
d_gene: TRBD2; j_gene: TRBJ2-1; abundance: NA; v_gene: TRBV4-1; len: 18; CDR3nt: TGCGCCAGCAGCCAAGGCCGGACTCGGCAGCGGGAGATGAATGAGCAGTTCTTC; CDR3aa: CASSQGRTRQREMNEQFF
d_gene: NA; j_gene: TRBJ2-7; abundance: once; v_gene: TRBV12-1; len: 17; CDR3nt: TGTGCCAGCAGCTCCGTCTTAGGGGGCGAAGAAGAATACGAGCAGTACTTC; CDR3aa: CASSSVLGGEEEYEQYF